This TCR beta chain stems from a study of control samples from healthy donors and cancer patients. CDR1 and CDR2 (germline): MGHDK, SYGVNS. V lost 3 bases and J 4 bases, leaving 3 bases between the germline ends. The CDR3 contains 11 residues. Repertoires were generated with immunoSEQ multiplex PCR, while TCRdb's copy carries only in-frame clones and drops some. The data show 50,000 to 65,000 clones, under 95% seen once. The TCR originated in a man aged 25-45 years with colorectal cancer. The sample taken for sequencing was PBMCs. The V and J genes are TRBV25-1 and TRBJ1-2, with D unclear. CDR3 DNA: TGTGCCAGCAGTGATGGCTATGGCTACACCTTC. It encodes CASSDGYGYTF.